This TCR beta chain was documented in a study of identical twins. In TCRdb, the 5' RACE reads were re-called with MiXCR into one record per CDR3 protein. The table shows approximately 620,000 distinct CDR3 sequences, with around 8.3% occurring only once. This clonotype was seen many times. Germline CDR1 reads MNHEY; CDR2 reads SVGAGI. Trimming shortened V by 4 bases and J by 8 bases, and 21 bases separated the two germline ends. This CDR3 has 16 amino acids. The sample also formed part of further work on yellow fever vaccine responses in identical twins.

The chain joins TRBV6-5 to TRBJ2-1, with D tentatively TRBD2 (6 bases). This TCR was recovered from a woman younger than 35 in good health. The source material was PBMCs. The CDR3 region is CASSSPTGTQFDEQFF. In nucleotides, the CDR3 is TGTGCCAGCAGTTCCCCCACCGGGACTCAGTTCGATGAGCAGTTCTTC.